Listed below are T cell receptor beta chains from one sample, sequenced in a study of T cells in Graves' hyperthyroidism and ophthalmopathy. TCRdb re-called the multiplex PCR reads through MiXCR, storing one row per CDR3 protein. Of 750,000 to 950,000 distinct CDR3 sequences detected, roughly 40% appear once; the ten largest clones hold 7.5% to 9.5%. Sequencing used blood. The receptors stem from a man younger than 30 with Graves' hyperthyroidism. Each CDR3 is given without its conserved first and last residue.

cdr3_length | j_call | v_call | cdr3_aa
11 | TRBJ2-5 | TRBV6-1 | AGSRGAEETQY
14 | TRBJ2-5 | TRBV7-2 | ASSWTSGRLTETQY
14 | TRBJ1-3 | TRBV4-2 | ASSLDGQWSGNTIY
12 | TRBJ1-1 | TRBV28 | ASRYDTGNTEAF
14 | TRBJ1-6 | TRBV15 | ATSRDGGGIGSPLH
12 | TRBJ1-2 | TRBV7-3 | ASSLTGGTGGYT
12 | TRBJ2-2 | TRBV5-1 | ASSLNSATGELF
10 | TRBJ2-7 | TRBV30 | AWSFQDYEQY
12 | TRBJ2-7 | TRBV25-1 | ASSRLAGFYEQY
14 | TRBJ2-2 | TRBV10-3 | ASSYVVGGNTGELF
12 | TRBJ1-1 | TRBV20-1 | SGLDRGGGAEAF
12 | TRBJ1-6 | TRBV6-4 | ASSELAGASPLH
12 | TRBJ2-5 | TRBV25-1 | ASSEYAGEETQY
13 | TRBJ2-7 | TRBV19 | ASSITSGSYYEQY
12 | TRBJ2-7 | TRBV7-3 | ASSPGGVTREQY
12 | TRBJ2-7 | TRBV11-1 | ASSLSGNRREQY
14 | TRBJ1-3 | TRBV7-2 | ASSLGPGGYGNTIY
16 | TRBJ2-5 | TRBV7-2 | ASSQDRGTSGRKETQY
11 | TRBJ1-1 | TRBV19 | ASRLRATNEAF
12 | TRBJ2-2 | TRBV7-2 | ASSLGPLTGELF
11 | TRBJ1-5 | TRBV7-7 | ASSFSEGQPQH
12 | TRBJ2-5 | TRBV9 | ASNGGDDQETQY
12 | TRBJ2-5 | TRBV20-1 | SARDPRIPETQY
12 | TRBJ2-7 | TRBV7-2 | ASSLDRSAYEQY
10 | TRBJ1-2 | TRBV20-1 | SVPGQGDGYT
11 | TRBJ2-2 | TRBV29-1 | STWDSLTGELF
14 | TRBJ1-2 | TRBV7-4 | ASSPRGTGPLSGYT
13 | TRBJ1-2 | TRBV15 | ATNRDLGGGYGYT
14 | TRBJ2-2 | TRBV2 | ASRAGTSVYTGELF
12 | TRBJ1-1 | TRBV5-1 | ASSRTTENTEAF
11 | TRBJ1-5 | TRBV2 | ASSDDRDWAQH
14 | TRBJ2-7 | TRBV6-5 | ASSSQGGAGIHEQY
14 | TRBJ2-7 | TRBV7-2 | ASSSLRDRGGYEQY
12 | TRBJ1-2 | TRBV5-6 | ASSWTGADYGYT
12 | TRBJ1-2 | TRBV7-2 | ASSLGGPGGGYT
12 | TRBJ1-1 | TRBV19 | ASSIGGFGTEAF
10 | TRBJ1-1 | TRBV16 | ASTLTPGEAF
9 | TRBJ1-2 | TRBV3-1 | ASSQQDIRT
11 | TRBJ1-2 | TRBV15 | ATSREGSYGYT
13 | TRBJ2-2 | TRBV19 | ATKVIGQAVGELF
16 | TRBJ2-2 | TRBV2 | ASSVPLKWTGNTGELF
12 | TRBJ1-2 | TRBV12-5 | ASRSGQGNYGYT
14 | TRBJ2-2 | TRBV7-9 | ASSLIRGGHAGELF
18 | TRBJ2-5 | TRBV9 | ASKRASVSPLVAGEETQY
11 | TRBJ2-5 | TRBV10-3 | ATSMTSQETQY
11 | TRBJ1-2 | TRBV7-8 | ASSLRAGHGYT
13 | TRBJ2-2 | TRBV10-3 | AISGTGTSTGELF